This T cell receptor (beta chain) emerged from a study of blood T cells in healthy people across ages. Next came a second PCR, run for about 7 to 12 cycles, which used a sample-barcoded 5' primer along with a J-beta primer mix. TCRdb re-analysed the 5' RACE reads in MiXCR, keeping a single row per CDR3 protein. The sample has hundreds of thousands of distinct CDR3 sequences, approximately 31% seen once; the top ten hold about 16%. The V and J ends lost 0 bases and 1 base respectively, with 11 bases between them. The CDR3 sequence is 15 residues long. Germline loops: CDR1 DFQATT, CDR2 SNEGSKA (reference sequence). Isolating PBMCs gave at least 6 million of these cells per sample.

The receptor was isolated from a woman older than 75 in good health. The chain combines TRBV20-1 with TRBJ2-3; D possibly corresponds to TRBD2 (6 bases). Source material: blood. CDR3 coding DNA: TGCAGTGCTAGAGATAACGGGAGAGGCACAGATACGCAGTATTTT. Translated, it gives CSARDNGRGTDTQYF.